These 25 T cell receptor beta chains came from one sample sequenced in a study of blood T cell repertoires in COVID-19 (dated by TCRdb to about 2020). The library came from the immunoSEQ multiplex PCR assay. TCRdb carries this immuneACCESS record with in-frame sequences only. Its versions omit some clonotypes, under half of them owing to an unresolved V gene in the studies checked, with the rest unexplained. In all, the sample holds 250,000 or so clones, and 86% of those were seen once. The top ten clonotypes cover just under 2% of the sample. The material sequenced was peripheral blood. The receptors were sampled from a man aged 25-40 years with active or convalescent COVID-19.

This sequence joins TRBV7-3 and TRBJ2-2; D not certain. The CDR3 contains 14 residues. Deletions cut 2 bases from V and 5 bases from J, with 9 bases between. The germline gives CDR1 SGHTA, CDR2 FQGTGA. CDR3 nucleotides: TGTGCCAGCAGCTTATCATGGCAAACCGGGGAGCTGTTTTTT. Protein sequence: CASSLSWQTGELFF.

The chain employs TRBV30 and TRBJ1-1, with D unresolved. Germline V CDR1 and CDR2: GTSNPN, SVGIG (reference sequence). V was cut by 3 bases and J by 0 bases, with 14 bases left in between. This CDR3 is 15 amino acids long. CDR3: CAWSDVGGMNTEAFF. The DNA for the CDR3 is TGTGCCTGGAGCGACGTAGGAGGTATGAACACTGAAGCTTTCTTT.

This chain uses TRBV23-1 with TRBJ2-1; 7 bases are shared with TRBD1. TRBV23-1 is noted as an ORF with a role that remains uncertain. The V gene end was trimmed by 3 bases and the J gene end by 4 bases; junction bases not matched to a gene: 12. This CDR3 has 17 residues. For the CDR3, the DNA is TGCGCCAGCAGTCATAGGGCTAGGACAGGAATATACAATGAGCAGTTCTTC. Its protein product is CASSHRARTGIYNEQFF.

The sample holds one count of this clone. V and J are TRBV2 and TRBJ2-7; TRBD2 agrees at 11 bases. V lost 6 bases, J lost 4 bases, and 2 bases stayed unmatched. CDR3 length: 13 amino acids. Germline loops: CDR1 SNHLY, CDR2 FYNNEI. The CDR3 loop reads CASRGTSGYEQYF. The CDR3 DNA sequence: TGTGCCAGCAGGGGGACTAGCGGTTACGAGCAGTACTTC. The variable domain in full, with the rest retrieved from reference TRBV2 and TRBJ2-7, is EPEVTQTPSHQVTQMGQEVILRCVPISNHLYFYWYRQILGQKVEFLVSFYNNEISEKSEIFDDQFSVERPDGSNFTLKIRSTKLEDSAMYFCASRGTSGYEQYFGPGTRLTVT.

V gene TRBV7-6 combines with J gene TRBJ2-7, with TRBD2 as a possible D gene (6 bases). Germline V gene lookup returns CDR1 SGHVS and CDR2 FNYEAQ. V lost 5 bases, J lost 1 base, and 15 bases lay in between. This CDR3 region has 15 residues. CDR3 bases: TGTGCCAGCAGCCGTAAGGGACTCGGATCCTACGAGCAGTACTTC. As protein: CASSRKGLGSYEQYF.

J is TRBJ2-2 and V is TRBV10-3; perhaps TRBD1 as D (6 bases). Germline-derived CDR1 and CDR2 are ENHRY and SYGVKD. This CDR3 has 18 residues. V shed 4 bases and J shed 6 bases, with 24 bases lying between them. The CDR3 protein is CAISGSVGAGPGAGELFF. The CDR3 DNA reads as TGTGCCATCAGTGGGTCGGTCGGGGCAGGCCCAGGGGCCGGGGAGCTGTTTTTT.

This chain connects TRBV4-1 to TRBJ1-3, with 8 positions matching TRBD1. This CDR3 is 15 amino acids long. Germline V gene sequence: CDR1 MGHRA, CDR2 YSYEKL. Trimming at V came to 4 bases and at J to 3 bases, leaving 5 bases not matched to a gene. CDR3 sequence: CASSPGQAFGNTIYF. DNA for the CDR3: TGCGCCAGCAGCCCGGGACAGGCGTTTGGAAACACCATATATTTT.

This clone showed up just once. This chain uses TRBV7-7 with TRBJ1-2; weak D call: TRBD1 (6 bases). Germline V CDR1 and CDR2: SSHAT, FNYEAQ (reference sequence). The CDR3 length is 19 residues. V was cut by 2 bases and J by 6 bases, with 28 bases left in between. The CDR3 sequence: CASSLYRVSMLSGVHGYTF. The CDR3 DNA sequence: TGTGCCAGCAGCTTATACAGGGTGTCCATGCTTTCAGGGGTCCATGGCTACACCTTC.

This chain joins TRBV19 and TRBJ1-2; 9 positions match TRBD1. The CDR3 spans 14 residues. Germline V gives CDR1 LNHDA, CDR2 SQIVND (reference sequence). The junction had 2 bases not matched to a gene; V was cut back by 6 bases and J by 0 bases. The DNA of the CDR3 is TGTGCCAGTAGGAGACAGGGGGCTAACTATGGCTACACCTTC. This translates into CASRRQGANYGYTF.

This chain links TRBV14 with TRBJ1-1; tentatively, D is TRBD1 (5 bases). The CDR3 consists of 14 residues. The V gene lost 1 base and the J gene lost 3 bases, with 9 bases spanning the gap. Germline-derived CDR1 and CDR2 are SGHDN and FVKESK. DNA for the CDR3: TGTGCCAGCAGCCAAGTCTGGGGGGACACTGAAGCTTTCTTT. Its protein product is CASSQVWGDTEAFF.

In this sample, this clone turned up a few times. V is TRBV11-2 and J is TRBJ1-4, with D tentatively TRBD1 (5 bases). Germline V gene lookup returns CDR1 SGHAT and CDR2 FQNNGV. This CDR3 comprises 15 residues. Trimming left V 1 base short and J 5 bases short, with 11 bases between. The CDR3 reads CASSLVGGTNEKLFF. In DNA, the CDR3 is TGTGCCAGCAGCTTAGTGGGGGGAACAAATGAAAAACTGTTTTTT.

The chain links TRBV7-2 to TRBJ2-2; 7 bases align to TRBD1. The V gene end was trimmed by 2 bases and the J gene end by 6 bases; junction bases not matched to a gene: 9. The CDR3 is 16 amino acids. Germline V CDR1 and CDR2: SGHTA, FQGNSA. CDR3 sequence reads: CASSLPPRTGSGELFF. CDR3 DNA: TGTGCCAGCAGCTTACCCCCCCGGACAGGTTCCGGGGAGCTGTTTTTT.

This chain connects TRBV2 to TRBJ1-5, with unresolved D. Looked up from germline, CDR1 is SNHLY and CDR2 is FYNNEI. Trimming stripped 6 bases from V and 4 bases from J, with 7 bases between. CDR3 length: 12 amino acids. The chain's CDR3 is CASRAQNQPQHF. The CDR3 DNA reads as TGTGCCAGCAGGGCCCAAAATCAGCCCCAGCATTTT.

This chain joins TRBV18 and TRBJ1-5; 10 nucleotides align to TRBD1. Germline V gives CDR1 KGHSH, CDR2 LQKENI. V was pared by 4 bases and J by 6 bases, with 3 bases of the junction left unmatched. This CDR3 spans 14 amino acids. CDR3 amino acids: CASSLRDRGQPQHF. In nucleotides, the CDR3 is TGTGCCAGCTCACTCCGGGACAGGGGTCAGCCCCAGCATTTT.

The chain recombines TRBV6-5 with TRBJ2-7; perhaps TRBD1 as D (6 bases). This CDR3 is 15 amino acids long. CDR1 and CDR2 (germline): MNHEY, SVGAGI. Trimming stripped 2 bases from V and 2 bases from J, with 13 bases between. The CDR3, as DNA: TGTGCCAGCAGTTACAGGCAGGGGTCCACCTACGAGCAGTACTTC. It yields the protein CASSYRQGSTYEQYF.

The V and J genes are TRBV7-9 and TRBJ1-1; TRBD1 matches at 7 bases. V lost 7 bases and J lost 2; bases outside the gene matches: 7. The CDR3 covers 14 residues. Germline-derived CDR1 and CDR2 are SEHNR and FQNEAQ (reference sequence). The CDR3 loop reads CASTPRQGNTEAFF. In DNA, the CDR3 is TGTGCCAGCACCCCTAGACAGGGAAACACTGAAGCTTTCTTT. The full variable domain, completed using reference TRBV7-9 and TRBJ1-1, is DTGVSQNPRHKITKRGQNVTFRCDPISEHNRLYWYRQTLGQGPEFLTYFQNEAQLEKSRLLSDRFSAERPKGSFSTLEIQRTEQGDSAMYLCASTPRQGNTEAFFGQGTRLTVV.

The CDR3: CASSYGAVRTNQPQHF. DNA of the CDR3: TGTGCCAGCAGTTATGGGGCAGTCCGGACCAATCAGCCCCAGCATTTT. The V gene is TRBV6-2 or TRBV6-3, the J gene TRBJ1-5; D is perhaps TRBD1 (5 bases). This CDR3 contains 16 residues. Trimming shortened V by 3 bases and J by 3 bases, and 15 bases separated the two germline ends. CDR1 is MNHEY and CDR2 is SVGEGT in the germline V gene.

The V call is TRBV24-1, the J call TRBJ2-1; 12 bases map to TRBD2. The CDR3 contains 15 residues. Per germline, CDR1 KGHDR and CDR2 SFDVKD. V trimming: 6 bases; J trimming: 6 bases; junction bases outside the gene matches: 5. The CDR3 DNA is TGTGCCACCAGTATGACTAGCGGGGGACCCAATGAGCAGTTCTTC. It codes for CATSMTSGGPNEQFF.

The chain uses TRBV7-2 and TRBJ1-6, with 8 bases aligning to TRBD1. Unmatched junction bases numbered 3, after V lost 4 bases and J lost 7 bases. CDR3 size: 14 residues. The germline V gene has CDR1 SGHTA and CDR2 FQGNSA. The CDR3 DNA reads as TGTGCCAGCAGCTCCCCAGGGGGCAATTCACCCCTCCACTTT. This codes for CASSSPGGNSPLHF.

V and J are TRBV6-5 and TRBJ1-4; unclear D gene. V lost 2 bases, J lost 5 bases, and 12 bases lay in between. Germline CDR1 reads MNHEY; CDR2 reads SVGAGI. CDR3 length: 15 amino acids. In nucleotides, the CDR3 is TGTGCCAGCAGTTACCATTCCGGGAAGAATGAAAAACTGTTTTTT. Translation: CASSYHSGKNEKLFF.

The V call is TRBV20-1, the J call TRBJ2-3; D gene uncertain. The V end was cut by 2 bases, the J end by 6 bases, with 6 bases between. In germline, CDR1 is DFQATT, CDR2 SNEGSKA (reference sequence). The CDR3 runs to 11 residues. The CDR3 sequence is CSARNYDTQYF. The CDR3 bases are TGCAGTGCTAGAAACTATGATACGCAGTATTTT.

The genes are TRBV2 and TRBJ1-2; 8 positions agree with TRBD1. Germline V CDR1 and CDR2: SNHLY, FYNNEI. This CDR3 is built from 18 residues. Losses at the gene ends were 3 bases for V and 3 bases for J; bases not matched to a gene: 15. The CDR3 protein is CASSDILGTGARYYGYTF. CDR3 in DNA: TGTGCCAGCAGTGATATTCTCGGGACAGGAGCAAGATACTATGGCTACACCTTC.

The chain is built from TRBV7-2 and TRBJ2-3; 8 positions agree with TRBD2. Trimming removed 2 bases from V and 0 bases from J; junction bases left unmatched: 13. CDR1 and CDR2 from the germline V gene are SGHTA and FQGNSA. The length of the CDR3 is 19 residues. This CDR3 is CASSLTAGGRPASTDTQYF. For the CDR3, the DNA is TGTGCCAGCAGCTTAACTGCGGGGGGCCGTCCCGCTAGCACAGATACGCAGTATTTT.

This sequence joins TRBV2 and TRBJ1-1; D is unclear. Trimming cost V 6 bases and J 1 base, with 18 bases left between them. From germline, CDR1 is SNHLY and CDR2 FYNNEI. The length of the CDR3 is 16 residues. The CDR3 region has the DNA TGTGCCAGCAGCAACAAGGAGGGCGACCCGAACACTGAAGCTTTCTTT. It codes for CASSNKEGDPNTEAFF.

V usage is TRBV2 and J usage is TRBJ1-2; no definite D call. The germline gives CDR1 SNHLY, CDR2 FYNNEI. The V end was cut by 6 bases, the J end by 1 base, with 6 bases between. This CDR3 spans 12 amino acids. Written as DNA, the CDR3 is TGTGCCAGCAGGAGCGATAACTATGGCTACACCTTC. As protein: CASRSDNYGYTF. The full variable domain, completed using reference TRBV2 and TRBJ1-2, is EPEVTQTPSHQVTQMGQEVILRCVPISNHLYFYWYRQILGQKVEFLVSFYNNEISEKSEIFDDQFSVERPDGSNFTLKIRSTKLEDSAMYFCASRSDNYGYTFGSGTRLTVV.